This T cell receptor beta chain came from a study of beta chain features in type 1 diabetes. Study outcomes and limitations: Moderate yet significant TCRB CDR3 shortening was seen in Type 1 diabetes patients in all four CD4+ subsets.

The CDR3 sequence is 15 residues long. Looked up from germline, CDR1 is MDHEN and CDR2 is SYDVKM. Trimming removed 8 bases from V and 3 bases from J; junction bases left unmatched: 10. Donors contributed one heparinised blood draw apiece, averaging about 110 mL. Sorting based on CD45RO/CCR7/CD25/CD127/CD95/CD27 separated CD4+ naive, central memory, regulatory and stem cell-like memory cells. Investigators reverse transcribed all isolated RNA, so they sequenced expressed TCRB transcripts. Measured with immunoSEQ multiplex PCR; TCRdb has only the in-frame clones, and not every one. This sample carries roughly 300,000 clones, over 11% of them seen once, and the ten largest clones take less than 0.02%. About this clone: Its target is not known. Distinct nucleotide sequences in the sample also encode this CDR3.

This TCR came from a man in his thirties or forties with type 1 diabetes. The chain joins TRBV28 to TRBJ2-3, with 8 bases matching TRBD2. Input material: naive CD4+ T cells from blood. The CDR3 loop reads CASSSGGAGTDTQYF. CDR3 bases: TGTGCCAGCTCCTCGGGGGGGGCCGGAACAGATACGCAGTATTTT.